This T cell receptor beta chain was retrieved from a study of shared clonotypes between healthy human individuals. Clones were read by immunoSEQ multiplex PCR, and TCRdb kept only the in-frame ones, dropping some. Of roughly 2.2 million clones listed, 92% are singletons. The CDR3 is 14 amino acids. V lost 7 bases to trimming and J lost 7 bases; unmatched junction nucleotides: 9. Germline assignment: CDR1 SGHRS and CDR2 YFSETQ. This clonotype was sampled from a man aged 18 to 35 in good health. Some clones in this sample may be carry-over from other donors' samples. The chain links TRBV5-1 to TRBJ2-5; 11 bases match TRBD1. Sequenced: naive CD4+ T cells from PBMCs. Stated subset: CD45RA+ positively selected. In nucleotides, the CDR3 is TGCGCCAGCTCCGGACAGGGGGCAGGCGGGACCCAGTACTTC. The encoded protein is CASSGQGAGGTQYF. Drawing the rest from reference TRBV5-1 and TRBJ2-5, the complete variable domain is KAGVTQTPRYLIKTRGQQVTLSCSPISGHRSVSWYQQTPGQGLQFLFEYFSETQRNKGNFPGRFSGRQFSNSRSEMNVSTLELGDSALYLCASSGQGAGGTQYFGPGTRLLVL.